These 26 T cell receptor beta chains were sequenced from one sample in a study of blood T cell repertoires in COVID-19. Assay: immunoSEQ multiplex PCR; the TCRdb copy retains only in-frame clones and omits some. The sample carries about 110,000 clones, about four fifths recorded once. The sample comprised peripheral blood. These TCRs come from a woman in her 70s with acute or convalescent COVID-19.

The chain has TRBV19 and TRBJ1-4, with 7 positions matching TRBD1. Germline trimming cut 6 bases from V and 6 bases from J; bases unmatched to any gene: 7. The length of the CDR3 is 14 residues. Germline V CDR1 and CDR2: LNHDA, SQIVND (reference sequence). CDR3 residues: CASRTTGSYEKLFF. The CDR3 nucleotides are TGTGCCAGTAGAACGACAGGGAGTTATGAAAAACTGTTTTTT.

The chain links TRBV5-8 to TRBJ1-2; D may be TRBD1 (6 bases). Trimming cost V 1 base and J 6 bases, with 13 bases left between them. The CDR3 sequence is 14 residues long. Germline CDR1 reads SGHTS; CDR2 reads YDEGEE. CDR3 sequence (DNA): TGTGCCAGCAGCTTGAAGACCAGGGGTCATGGCTACACCTTC. Encoded protein: CASSLKTRGHGYTF. The entire variable domain, with the rest obtained from reference TRBV5-8 and TRBJ1-2, is as follows: EAGVTQSPTHLIKTRGQQATLRCSPISGHTSVYWYQQALGLGLQFLLWYDEGEERNRGNFPPRFSGRQFPNYSSELNVNALELEDSALYLCASSLKTRGHGYTFGSGTRLTVV.

This clone has more than one count but fewer than ten. The rearrangement uses TRBV9 and TRBJ2-6; D might be TRBD1 (5 bases). The germline V gene has CDR1 SGDLS and CDR2 YYNGEE. There are 16 residues in the CDR3. V lost 4 bases and J 1 base, leaving 12 bases between the germline ends. The DNA for the CDR3 is TGTGCCAGCAGCACCACCTCAGGGTCTGGGGCCAACGTCCTGACTTTC. Encoded protein: CASSTTSGSGANVLTF.

The rearrangement uses TRBV28 and TRBJ2-2; possible D gene TRBD1, 5 bases. The CDR3 is 14 amino acids. Trimming removed 10 bases at V and 2 bases at J, with 14 bases between. Germline assignment: CDR1 MDHEN and CDR2 SYDVKM. As DNA, the CDR3 is TGTGCCATAACCCGACAGAGTAACACCGGGGAGCTGTTTTTT. The encoded protein is CAITRQSNTGELFF.

This chain connects TRBV4-2 to TRBJ1-2; 11 bases fit TRBD1. The CDR3 length is 16 residues. V lost 0 bases, J lost 2 bases, and 2 bases stayed unmatched. The germline V gene encodes CDR1 LGHNA and CDR2 YNFKEQ. The CDR3: CASSQEGTGGNYGYTF. DNA of the CDR3: TGTGCCAGCAGCCAAGAAGGGACAGGGGGAAACTATGGCTACACCTTC.

This chain links TRBV28 with TRBJ1-2; the D gene is possibly TRBD1 (5 bases). The CDR3 totals 15 residues. CDR1 and CDR2 (germline): MDHEN, SYDVKM. Deletions cut 5 bases from V and 5 bases from J, with 18 bases between. The CDR3 loop reads CASSLGTVVRYGYTF. The CDR3, as DNA: TGTGCCAGCAGTCTCGGGACTGTGGTTCGGTATGGCTACACCTTC.

The V call is TRBV10-1, the J call TRBJ2-3, with D unresolved. Germline CDR1 reads WNHNN; CDR2 reads SYGVQD (reference sequence). Trimming took off 0 bases at V and 0 bases at J, with 10 bases between the two ends. This CDR3 has 16 amino acids. This CDR3 reads CASSESPGLSTDTQYF. The CDR3 nucleotides are TGCGCCAGCAGTGAGTCGCCAGGCCTTAGCACAGATACGCAGTATTTT.

The rearrangement uses TRBV28 and TRBJ2-7; 9 positions match TRBD1. With V trimmed by 5 bases and J by 6 bases, 11 bases remained unmatched. This CDR3 spans 15 amino acids. Germline V lookup: CDR1 MDHEN, CDR2 SYDVKM. The CDR3 DNA sequence: TGTGCCAGCAGTGAACCGGGACAGGGCGGGAGCGAGCAGTACGTC. Its protein is CASSEPGQGGSEQYV.

The chain combines TRBV5-1 with TRBJ2-1, with 14 bases lining up with TRBD2. The germline V gene has CDR1 SGHRS and CDR2 YFSETQ. The CDR3 totals 15 residues. J gave up 8 bases and V 4 bases, and 5 bases lay outside the gene matches. The CDR3 sequence: CASSVGLAGVDEQFF. CDR3 bases: TGCGCCAGCAGCGTGGGACTAGCGGGAGTTGATGAGCAGTTCTTC.

V usage is TRBV3-1 (or the pseudogene TRBV3-2) and J usage is TRBJ1-3, with D possibly being TRBD1 (6 bases). V was trimmed by 0 bases and J by 4 bases, leaving 10 bases between them. The V gene's germline CDR1 is LGHDT and CDR2 YNNKEL (reference sequence). This CDR3 has 15 residues. The CDR3 spells CASSQDSQGGNTIYF. DNA for the CDR3: TGTGCCAGCAGCCAAGATTCCCAGGGGGGAAACACCATATATTTT.

This chain uses TRBV6-2 or TRBV6-3 with TRBJ1-2, with D tentatively TRBD1 (5 bases). V lost 4 bases and J lost 5, with 14 bases in between. Germline CDR1 reads MNHEY; CDR2 reads SVGEGT. The CDR3 is 14 amino acids. The CDR3: CASSSLRERYGYTF. For the CDR3, the DNA is TGTGCCAGCAGTTCCCTCAGGGAAAGGTATGGCTACACCTTC.

The rearrangement joins TRBV18 to TRBJ1-1, with 7 bases aligning to TRBD1. Germline trimming cut 4 bases from V and 0 bases from J; bases unmatched to any gene: 8. This CDR3 comprises 16 residues. Germline V CDR1 and CDR2: KGHSH, LQKENI. In DNA form, the CDR3 reads TGTGCCAGCTCACTAGGGACAGCGGCAATGAACACTGAAGCTTTCTTT. Residues: CASSLGTAAMNTEAFF.

With regard to this clone: Germline is not matched at one junction end, which may reflect a read error. J is TRBJ1-2 and V is TRBV25-1, with 8 bases aligning to TRBD1. The length of the CDR3 is 13 residues. Looked up from germline, CDR1 is MGHDK and CDR2 is SYGVNS. The CDR3 nucleotides read TGTGCCAGCAGTGATTTGGACAGGGCCAAGTCTTACTTC. This translates into CASSDLDRAKSYF.

This chain links TRBV15 with TRBJ1-1; D gene unclear. The CDR3 contains 15 residues. Trimming removed 1 base from V and 1 base from J, with 10 bases in between. Germline V lookup: CDR1 LNHNV, CDR2 YYDKDF (reference sequence). CDR3 in DNA: TGTGCCACCAGCAGAGGGTCGGCAGGGAACACTGAAGCTTTCTTT. Protein product: CATSRGSAGNTEAFF.

The chain has TRBV7-6 and TRBJ1-4; no definite D call. Germline loops: CDR1 SGHVS, CDR2 FNYEAQ. The CDR3 contains 14 residues. With 3 bases removed from V and 5 bases from J, the gap between germline ends came to 10 bases. DNA for the CDR3: TGTGCCAGCAGCTTCGCGGGTATAAATGAAAAACTGTTTTTT. Translation gives CASSFAGINEKLFF.

This chain connects TRBV6-1 to TRBJ2-7; D possibly corresponds to TRBD1 (5 bases). The CDR3 loop spans 15 amino acids. Germline CDR1 reads MNHNS; CDR2 reads SASEGT. The V gene lost 3 bases and the J gene lost 3 bases, with 15 bases spanning the gap. The CDR3 DNA reads TGTGCCAGCAGTGACCCCCAGGGATCTCGCTACGAGCAGTACTTC. As protein: CASSDPQGSRYEQYF.

The CDR3 loop reads CARSLVGAGGDSNQPQHF. In DNA form, the CDR3 reads TGTGCCAGAAGCTTGGTGGGGGCAGGGGGTGATAGCAATCAGCCCCAGCATTTT. This chain uses TRBV5-3 with TRBJ1-5; 7 bases match TRBD1. TRBV5-3 is treated as an ORF (open reading frame) with a function not yet certain. The CDR3 length is 18 residues. V was pared by 0 bases and J by 0 bases, with 9 bases of the junction left unmatched.

The J gene is TRBJ2-1, the V gene TRBV2; possible D gene TRBD2, 6 bases. V shed 4 bases and J shed 8 bases, with 21 bases lying between them. The CDR3 is 16 residues long. CDR1 and CDR2 from the germline V gene are SNHLY and FYNNEI. CDR3 loop: CASSGLVSRASHEQFF. CDR3 DNA sequence: TGTGCCAGCAGTGGACTAGTTTCACGTGCCTCCCATGAGCAGTTCTTC.

This sequence joins TRBV28 and TRBJ1-6; D not certain. The CDR3 spans 16 residues. The V end was cut by 2 bases, the J end by 7 bases, with 15 bases between. Per germline, CDR1 MDHEN and CDR2 SYDVKM. The CDR3 spells CASSLGGAGLNSPLHF. The DNA of the CDR3 is TGTGCCAGCAGTTTAGGTGGCGCGGGTTTAAATTCACCCCTCCACTTT. Full variable domain (rest looked up from reference TRBV28 and TRBJ1-6): DVKVTQSSRYLVKRTGEKVFLECVQDMDHENMFWYRQDPGLGLRLIYFSYDVKMKEKGDIPEGYSVSREKKERFSLILESASTNQTSMYLCASSLGGAGLNSPLHFGNGTRLTVT.

This chain links TRBV5-8 with TRBJ2-7, with D possibly matching TRBD2 (7 bases). This CDR3 region has 16 residues. Trimming removed 5 bases from V and 4 bases from J, with 22 bases in between. In germline, CDR1 is SGHTS, CDR2 YDEGEE. The CDR3 reads CASSTGGAGRGYEQYF. The CDR3 DNA sequence: TGTGCCAGCAGTACGGGAGGTGCGGGGAGGGGGTACGAGCAGTACTTC.

This sequence joins TRBV6-6 and TRBJ2-7, with 13 nucleotides matching TRBD2. Germline CDR1 reads MNHNY; CDR2 reads SVGAGI (reference sequence). There are 14 residues in the CDR3. The junction had 6 bases not matched to a gene; V was cut back by 4 bases and J by 9 bases. The CDR3 coding sequence is TGTGCCAGCAGTTTACTAGCGGGGGGGCCTGGGCAGTACGTC. Protein sequence: CASSLLAGGPGQYV.

The rearrangement links TRBV28 to TRBJ2-1, with TRBD2 matching over 8 bases. The length of the CDR3 is 13 residues. V lost 7 bases and J lost 8; bases outside the gene matches: 7. The germline V gene has CDR1 MDHEN and CDR2 SYDVKM. This CDR3 reads CASTGTRRDEQFF. The CDR3 coding sequence is TGTGCCAGCACCGGGACTAGGCGTGATGAGCAGTTCTTC.

This chain uses TRBV29-1 with TRBJ2-7, with D perhaps matching TRBD1 (5 bases). The germline V gene has CDR1 SQVTM and CDR2 ANQGSEA. Trimming stripped 5 bases from V and 0 bases from J, with 17 bases between. The CDR3 totals 15 residues. This CDR3 reads CSVNVIRTSSYEQYV. The CDR3 nucleotides are TGCAGCGTTAATGTGATTCGGACAAGCTCCTACGAGCAGTACGTC.

This chain joins TRBV18 and TRBJ2-5; D possibly corresponds to TRBD2 (6 bases). With 2 bases removed from V and 1 base from J, the gap between germline ends came to 17 bases. The CDR3 runs 17 residues. Germline CDR1 KGHSH, CDR2 LQKENI. The chain's CDR3 is CASSPWGGTGPQETQYF. CDR3 DNA: TGTGCCAGCTCACCATGGGGCGGGACGGGCCCCCAAGAGACCCAGTACTTC.

V and J are TRBV3-1 (or the pseudogene TRBV3-2) and TRBJ1-2; TRBD1 agrees at 7 bases. Germline V CDR1 and CDR2: LGHDT, YNNKEL (reference sequence). The CDR3 has 13 residues. Trimming took 1 base from V and 8 from J; bases not matched to a gene: 4. The CDR3 region has the DNA TGTGCCAGCAGCCAAGGCCAGGGGGTGGGCTACACCTTC. Protein product: CASSQGQGVGYTF.

This clone appeared once. The chain joins TRBV2 to TRBJ1-1, with a possible D match to TRBD1 (6 bases). V lost 8 bases and J 1 base, leaving 17 bases between the germline ends. This CDR3 is built from 15 residues. Germline V CDR1 and CDR2: SNHLY, FYNNEI. Written as DNA, the CDR3 is TGTGCCAGCCCGGGAACCGGGACACCGAACACTGAAGCTTTCTTT. Translating it yields CASPGTGTPNTEAFF. Drawing the rest from reference TRBV2 and TRBJ1-1, the complete variable domain is EPEVTQTPSHQVTQMGQEVILRCVPISNHLYFYWYRQILGQKVEFLVSFYNNEISEKSEIFDDQFSVERPDGSNFTLKIRSTKLEDSAMYFCASPGTGTPNTEAFFGQGTRLTVV.